The sequence of this T cell receptor beta chain was determined in a study of T cells expressing NK-cell markers. Across the study: The TCR beta repertoires originated in sorted CD3+CD56+NKG2C+, CD3+CD56+NKG2C- and CD3+CD56-NKG2C+ T cells. With respect to HCMV, most of the eight sequenced donors were seropositive, and one was seronegative. Study-wide findings and caveats: NKG2C+ dominant clonotype frequencies in five or six donors were about 1.0-7.5% of CD8+ T cells.

Beta-chain TCR cDNA was generated via 5'RACE template switching with UMIs. TCRdb reprocessed the 5' RACE reads and keeps a single row for each CDR3 protein, giving no DNA. The ten top clones account for under 4.5%, within a sample of about 550,000 distinct CDR3 sequences. This CDR3 has 17 residues. Germline assignment: CDR1 KGHDR and CDR2 SFDVKD. As concerns this clonotype: Its antigen is still unknown.

This TCR derives from a man aged 18-30 years in good health. Sequenced input: blood T cells: a sorted CD56 or NKG2C T cell subset, CD4+ or CD8+ T cells, or bulk PBMC T cells (not recorded which). The rearrangement links TRBV24-1 to TRBJ2-1; TCRdb's D call, TRBD2, is unchecked because there is no DNA. The CDR3 loop reads CATSEPLGGGPNNEQFF.